These T cell receptor beta chains were read from a single sample in a study of cytomegalovirus exposure and HLA in healthy donors. Profiled with immunoSEQ multiplex PCR; TCRdb holds only in-frame clones, not every one. The table includes some 150,000 clones, roughly 9% detected once. The sample comprised PBMCs. The receptors were sampled from a woman aged 40 to 55 in good health and CMV-seropositive. Each CDR3 is given with its conserved first and last residue. D genes are given only for firm matches. Expanded clones are given a class, and other clones once, few, many or no size at all.

NA,TRBV6-5,NA,TRBJ1-4,CASSYGRVGEKLFF,TGTGCCAGCAGTTACGGCAGGGTGGGTGAAAAACTGTTTTTT
few,TRBV7-2,TRBD1,TRBJ1-5,CASSLRGQGDQPQHF,TGTGCCAGCAGCTTACGAGGACAGGGGGATCAGCCCCAGCATTTT
NA,TRBV2,NA,TRBJ2-1,CASLVLDSVSYNEQFF,TGTGCCAGCCTCGTCCTGGACAGTGTTTCCTACAATGAGCAGTTCTTC
few,TRBV7-2,NA,TRBJ1-6,CASSIYRVGDSPLHF,TGTGCCAGCAGCATTTACAGGGTGGGCGATTCACCCCTCCACTTT
NA,TRBV6-5,NA,TRBJ1-1,CASSYSGHLNTEAFF,TGTGCCAGCAGTTACTCGGGACACTTGAACACTGAAGCTTTCTTT
NA,TRBV5-1,NA,TRBJ2-7,CASSLLQGKDYEQYF,TGCGCCAGCAGCTTGCTGCAGGGGAAGGACTACGAGCAGTACTTC
NA,TRBV29-1,NA,TRBJ2-5,CSARGHSETQYF,TGCAGCGCCCGCGGCCATTCGGAGACCCAGTACTTC
NA,TRBV5-1,TRBD1,TRBJ2-3,CASSWTGIGTDTQYF,TGCGCCAGCAGCTGGACAGGGATTGGGACAGATACGCAGTATTTT
NA,TRBV19,NA,TRBJ1-5,CASSSPEKGPHQPQHF,TGTGCCAGTAGTTCCCCTGAGAAGGGGCCTCATCAGCCCCAGCATTTT
few,TRBV11-2,TRBD2,TRBJ2-2,CASSSGTSDISGELFF,TGTGCCAGCAGCTCCGGGACTAGCGATATCTCCGGGGAGCTGTTTTTT
few,TRBV7-9,NA,TRBJ1-1,CASSLPGGRAFF,TGTGCCAGCAGCTTACCGGGGGGTCGTGCTTTCTTT
NA,TRBV5-1,TRBD1,TRBJ2-5,CASSLTGAQETQYF,TGCGCCAGCAGCTTGACAGGGGCCCAAGAGACCCAGTACTTC
few,TRBV5-4,NA,TRBJ2-3,CASSSELTTDAQYF,TGTGCCAGCAGCTCAGAGCTGACCACAGATGCGCAGTATTTT
few,TRBV5-6,NA,TRBJ2-2,CASSLEAGLSTGELFF,TGTGCCAGCAGCTTGGAGGCAGGGTTGTCCACCGGGGAGCTGTTTTTT
few,TRBV19,NA,TRBJ2-3,CASSVPGGLNTDTQYF,TGTGCCAGTAGTGTCCCCGGCGGTCTCAACACAGATACGCAGTATTTT
NA,TRBV7-6,TRBD1,TRBJ2-7,CASSSRTGGIYEQYF,TGTGCCAGCAGCTCGAGGACAGGGGGCATATACGAGCAGTACTTC
few,TRBV18,NA,TRBJ2-2,CASSPQRSNTGELFF,TGTGCCAGCTCACCACAGAGATCGAACACCGGGGAGCTGTTTTTT
NA,TRBV2,TRBD1,TRBJ2-7,CATRPDRFGEQYF,TGTGCCACCAGGCCGGACAGGTTCGGGGAGCAGTACTTC
NA,TRBV5-1,NA,TRBJ2-3,CASSLAGGLDTQYF,TGCGCCAGCAGCTTGGCGGGGGGCCTAGATACGCAGTATTTT
few,TRBV7-2,TRBD2,TRBJ2-3,CASSSRLGGLTDTQYF,TGTGCCAGCAGCTCCCGTTTGGGAGGGCTAACAGATACGCAGTATTTT